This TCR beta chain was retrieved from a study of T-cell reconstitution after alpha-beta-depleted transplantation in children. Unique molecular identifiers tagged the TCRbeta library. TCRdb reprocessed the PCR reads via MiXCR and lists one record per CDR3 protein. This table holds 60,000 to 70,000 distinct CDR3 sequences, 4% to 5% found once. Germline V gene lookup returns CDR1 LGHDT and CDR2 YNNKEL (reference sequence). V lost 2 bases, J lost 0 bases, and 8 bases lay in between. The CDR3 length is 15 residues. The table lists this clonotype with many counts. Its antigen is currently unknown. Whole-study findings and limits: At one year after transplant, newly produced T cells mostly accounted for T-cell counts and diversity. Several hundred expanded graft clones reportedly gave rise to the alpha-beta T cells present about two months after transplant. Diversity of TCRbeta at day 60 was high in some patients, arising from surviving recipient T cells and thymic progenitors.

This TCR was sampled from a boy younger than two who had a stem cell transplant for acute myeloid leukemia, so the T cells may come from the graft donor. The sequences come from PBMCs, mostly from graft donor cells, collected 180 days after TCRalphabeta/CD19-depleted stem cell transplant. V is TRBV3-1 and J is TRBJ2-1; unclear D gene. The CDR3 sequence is CASSQRAASYNEQFF. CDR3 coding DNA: TGTGCCAGCAGCCAAAGAGCCGCCTCCTACAATGAGCAGTTCTTC.